This T cell receptor (beta chain) was sequenced in a study of monozygotic twins with inflammatory bowel disease. No DNA is given; TCRdb re-called the 5' RACE reads and lists each CDR3 protein once. The sample table sets out around 400,000 distinct CDR3 sequences. Someone took an approximately 2.5 ml blood sample from each of the donors. The clonotype originates from a human donor with ulcerative colitis or Crohn's disease, or a healthy co-twin of an affected twin (not recorded which). Sequencing input: blood.

The chain's CDR3 is CASSQDVGVAEAFF. The chain uses TRBV4-2 and TRBJ1-1. The CDR3 is made up of 14 amino acids. The germline gives CDR1 LGHNA, CDR2 YNFKEQ.